Reported below is one T cell receptor (beta chain). Antigen specificity is unknown. The sample holds other DNA sequences that translate to the same CDR3. V lost 3 bases, J lost 3 bases, and 5 bases stayed unmatched. Germline loops: CDR1 SGHDT, CDR2 YYEEEE. This CDR3 spans 14 amino acids. The data originate from a study of shared clonotypes between healthy human individuals. Study-level information: Three plates were used per donor for CD4 naive, three for CD4 memory, two for CD8 naive and one for CD8 memory.

Source study methods: ImmunoSEQ output held junction-only sequences without quality scores, so filtering differed. Here immunoSEQ multiplex PCR was the method, and the copy in TCRdb shows in-frame clones only, minus some. V and J calls plus clone size are reproduced from that table; the DNA served to infer D and trimming. The sample has around 2,000,000 clones; about 95% are singletons. General study findings and limits: It was anticipated that sequencing depth would influence how many clonotypes donors shared.

Naive CD8 isolation took CD45RO-negative cells positively selected for CCR7 and excluded terminally differentiated effector memory CD45RA+ cells. Donors comprised healthy HIV-negative adults lacking recent acute infections or vaccinations. The receptor was derived from a young man in good health. The chain uses TRBV5-6 and TRBJ2-7; TRBD1 matches 8 bases. The sequenced sample consisted of naive CD8+ T cells sorted from blood. Written as DNA, the CDR3 is TGTGCCAGCAGCTCCGGGACAGGTCTCTACGAGCAGTACTTC. It yields the protein CASSSGTGLYEQYF.